One and the same sample provided the 22 T cell receptor beta chains below, sequenced in a study of T cells in localized non-small cell lung cancer. Clones were sequenced by immunoSEQ multiplex PCR, and TCRdb holds only the in-frame ones, with some missing. The sample carries more than 2,000 clones, 30% to 40% recorded once. Here the sequenced sample was normal lung tissue next to the tumor, taken before any cancer treatment. These receptors all come from a man between 40 and 70 years old with stage II lung adenocarcinoma.

This clone was recorded only once. The rearrangement joins TRBV6-8 to TRBJ1-5, with D possibly being TRBD1 (6 bases). Germline V lookup: CDR1 MNHGY, CDR2 SAAAGT. Trimming removed 10 bases from V and 5 bases from J, with 12 bases in between. The CDR3 contains 12 residues. CDR3: CAIGQLYQPQHF. The CDR3 nucleotides are TGTGCCATCGGACAGCTATATCAGCCCCAGCATTTT.

This chain links TRBV19 with TRBJ1-2; 7 nucleotides line up with TRBD1. The CDR3 totals 11 residues. Unmatched junction bases numbered 1, after V lost 10 bases and J lost 2 bases. Germline lookup yields CDR1 LNHDA and CDR2 SQIVND (reference sequence). In DNA, the CDR3 is TGTGCCACGACAGGGAACTATGGCTACACCTTC. It codes for CATTGNYGYTF. Together with reference TRBV19 and TRBJ1-2, the CDR3 gives the full variable domain: DGGITQSPKYLFRKEGQNVTLSCEQNLNHDAMYWYRQDPGQGLRLIYYSQIVNDFQKGDIAEGYSVSREKKESFPLTVTSAQKNPTAFYLCATTGNYGYTFGSGTRLTVV.

V and J are TRBV19 and TRBJ1-1; 7 bases line up with TRBD1. Germline values: CDR1 LNHDA, CDR2 SQIVND (reference sequence). The CDR3 contains 15 residues. V dropped 5 bases and J dropped 4; count of bases not matched to a gene: 10. CDR3 residues: CASSSETGWITEAFF. The CDR3 DNA reads TGTGCCAGTAGTTCCGAGACAGGGTGGATCACTGAAGCTTTCTTT.

This clone was seen more than once but under ten times. The chain employs TRBV11-3 and TRBJ1-1; D unresolved. In germline, CDR1 is SGHNT, CDR2 YENEEA. This CDR3 is built from 15 residues. Trimming removed 5 bases at V and 0 bases at J, with 13 bases between. CDR3 nucleotide sequence: TGTGCCAGCAGCCCCACGGCAAAGATGAACACTGAAGCTTTCTTT. Encoded protein: CASSPTAKMNTEAFF.

This clone was counted between two and nine times. The gene calls are TRBV9 and TRBJ2-5; 9 positions agree with TRBD2. CDR1 is SGDLS, CDR2 YYNGEE, per germline. The J segment lost 4 bases and the V segment lost 4 bases, leaving 8 bases of the junction unmatched. CDR3 length equals 15 residues. The CDR3 is CASSLRAGGLETQYF. DNA of the CDR3: TGTGCCAGCAGCTTAAGAGCGGGGGGCCTAGAGACCCAGTACTTC.

The CDR3 coding sequence is TGTGCCAGCACCTCTCCGGGCAGCAATCAGCCCCAGCATTTT. Translating it yields CASTSPGSNQPQHF. The genes are TRBV19 and TRBJ1-5; D is unresolved. The CDR3 runs to 14 residues. V was pared by 9 bases and J by 1 base, with 13 bases between. CDR1 LNHDA and CDR2 SQIVND come from the germline V gene (reference sequence). Supplemented by reference TRBV19 and TRBJ1-5, the full variable domain reads DGGITQSPKYLFRKEGQNVTLSCEQNLNHDAMYWYRQDPGQGLRLIYYSQIVNDFQKGDIAEGYSVSREKKESFPLTVTSAQKNPTAFYLCASTSPGSNQPQHFGDGTRLSIL.

J is TRBJ2-3 and V is TRBV11-3; D is uncertain. The germline V gene encodes CDR1 SGHNT and CDR2 YENEEA. The CDR3 length is 14 residues. Deletions cut 0 bases from V and 2 bases from J, with 6 bases between. The DNA of the CDR3 is TGTGCCAGCAGCTTAGACTATTACACAGATACGCAGTATTTT. As protein: CASSLDYYTDTQYF.

The genes are TRBV28 and TRBJ2-7; perhaps TRBD2 as D (5 bases). Germline assignment: CDR1 MDHEN and CDR2 SYDVKM. This CDR3 region has 16 residues. Trimming cost V 2 bases and J 1 base, with 15 bases left between them. The CDR3 DNA reads as TGTGCCAGCAGTTTAGGAGGCCATAGACTTTCCTACGAGCAGTACTTC. Residues: CASSLGGHRLSYEQYF.

This clone was picked up a small number of times. This chain links TRBV6-8 with TRBJ2-1, with TRBD2 identical over 9 bases. Germline values: CDR1 MNHGY, CDR2 SAAAGT. This CDR3 has 15 amino acids. V lost 6 bases to trimming and J lost 6 bases; unmatched junction nucleotides: 9. The CDR3 loop is CASSPSGTYGNEQFF. The CDR3, as DNA: TGTGCCAGCAGCCCTAGCGGGACCTACGGCAATGAGCAGTTCTTC.

This clone was seen more than once but under ten times. V usage is TRBV18 and J usage is TRBJ2-5; D is undetermined. CDR1 and CDR2 from the germline V gene are KGHSH and LQKENI. This CDR3 is 12 amino acids long. Trimming removed 5 bases at V and 0 bases at J, with 4 bases between. CDR3 residues: CASSTYQETQYF. CDR3 coding DNA: TGTGCCAGCTCAACGTACCAAGAGACCCAGTACTTC. Supplemented by reference TRBV18 and TRBJ2-5, the full variable domain reads NAGVMQNPRHLVRRRGQEARLRCSPMKGHSHVYWYRQLPEEGLKFMVYLQKENIIDESGMPKERFSAEFPKEGPSILRIQQVVRGDSAAYFCASSTYQETQYFGPGTRLLVL.

Here the CDR3 DNA reads TGTGCCAGTAGGGGGGCAGGGGGTTGGGATCAGCCCCAGCATTTT. Its protein is CASRGAGGWDQPQHF. V gene TRBV19 combines with J gene TRBJ1-5; 7 bases align to TRBD1. V lost 6 bases and J lost 5; bases outside the gene matches: 10. This CDR3 contains 15 residues. Germline assignment: CDR1 LNHDA and CDR2 SQIVND (reference sequence).

The gene calls are TRBV19 and TRBJ2-2; 10 bases agree with TRBD2. The CDR3 length is 15 residues. Germline V gene data show CDR1 as LNHDA and CDR2 as SQIVND (reference sequence). J was trimmed by 4 bases and V by 3 bases; bases with no gene match: 2. The CDR3 DNA reads as TGTGCCAGTAGTATCCGGACTAGCGGCACCGGGGAGCTGTTTTTT. As protein: CASSIRTSGTGELFF.

This clone was recorded a few times. CDR3 in DNA: TGTGCCTCCTCACCGGGCTCAAATTCACCCCTCCACTTT. It yields the protein CASSPGSNSPLHF. The chain links TRBV30 to TRBJ1-6; D gene ambiguous. CDR1 GTSNPN and CDR2 SVGIG come from the germline V gene (reference sequence). The CDR3 has 13 residues. Between the trimmed V and J ends, which lost 7 bases and 7 bases, there was a span of 14 bases.

The chain has TRBV6-8 and TRBJ2-1; D may be TRBD2 (5 bases). Trimming pared 4 bases from V and 0 bases from J, leaving 13 bases between. CDR3 length: 16 residues. Germline V CDR1 and CDR2: MNHGY, SAAAGT. CDR3 region: CASSLAHPSSYNEQFF. Written as DNA, the CDR3 is TGTGCCAGCAGTTTAGCGCACCCGAGCTCCTACAATGAGCAGTTCTTC.

Only a few counts were recorded for this clone. The rearrangement uses TRBV6-8 and TRBJ2-7, with 9 bases fitting TRBD2. Looked up from germline, CDR1 is MNHGY and CDR2 is SAAAGT. The J segment lost 1 base and the V segment lost 6 bases, leaving 7 bases of the junction unmatched. The CDR3 extends over 15 amino acids. The DNA for the CDR3 is TGTGCCAGCAGGTCAGCGGGGGGTGGTTCCTACGAGCAGTACTTC. Amino acids: CASRSAGGGSYEQYF.

This clone is classed as large. This chain links TRBV11-3 with TRBJ2-5; TRBD1 aligns across 9 bases. V lost 7 bases to trimming and J lost 4 bases; unmatched junction nucleotides: 13. The CDR3 extends over 16 amino acids. In germline, CDR1 is SGHNT, CDR2 YENEEA. As DNA, the CDR3 is TGTGCCAGCATCTCCCAACCGGGACAGGGACGAGAGACCCAGTACTTC. Amino acid sequence: CASISQPGQGRETQYF.

This chain joins TRBV18 and TRBJ2-4, with D unclear. Germline-derived CDR1 and CDR2 are KGHSH and LQKENI. The V and J ends lost 2 bases and 12 bases respectively, with 11 bases between them. The CDR3 totals 12 residues. CDR3 nucleotides: TGTGCCAGCTCACCAAGGTCTCCTCCTCAGTACTTC. Encoded protein: CASSPRSPPQYF. The variable domain in full, completed from reference TRBV18 and TRBJ2-4, reads NAGVMQNPRHLVRRRGQEARLRCSPMKGHSHVYWYRQLPEEGLKFMVYLQKENIIDESGMPKERFSAEFPKEGPSILRIQQVVRGDSAAYFCASSPRSPPQYFGAGTRLSVL.

The chain employs TRBV19 and TRBJ2-6; 9 bases are a match to TRBD1. Losses at the gene ends were 8 bases for V and 1 base for J; bases not matched to a gene: 6. CDR1 LNHDA and CDR2 SQIVND come from the germline V gene (reference sequence). The CDR3 contains 16 residues. The CDR3 bases are TGTGCCAGTTCGGGGACAGGGTGGTCTGGGGCCAACGTCCTGACTTTC. Protein: CASSGTGWSGANVLTF.

In this sample, this clone turned up a few times. The chain has TRBV18 and TRBJ1-5; 8 bases are a match to TRBD1. Germline V gene data show CDR1 as KGHSH and CDR2 as LQKENI. V was clipped by 4 bases and J by 3 bases; unmatched bases: 5. The CDR3 spans 15 residues. CDR3 sequence: CASSLGQGDNQPQHF. DNA of the CDR3: TGTGCCAGCTCACTCGGACAGGGTGACAATCAGCCCCAGCATTTT.

The chain recombines TRBV14 with TRBJ2-7; D gene unclear. The V and J ends lost 4 bases and 2 bases respectively, with 9 bases between them. The germline V gene encodes CDR1 SGHDN and CDR2 FVKESK. There are 13 residues in the CDR3. The CDR3 nucleotides read TGTGCCAGCAGCCGGACCGTAACCTACGAGCAGTACTTC. The encoded protein is CASSRTVTYEQYF.

This clone was seen more than once but under ten times. The gene calls are TRBV6-8 and TRBJ1-1; TRBD1 matches 10 bases. V lost 7 bases to trimming and J lost 3 bases; unmatched junction nucleotides: 5. The germline V gene has CDR1 MNHGY and CDR2 SAAAGT. The CDR3 covers 14 residues. Written as DNA, the CDR3 is TGTGCCAGCACCGACAGGGGGCTGGACACTGAAGCTTTCTTT. This sequence encodes CASTDRGLDTEAFF.

The CDR3 here is CASSIDPPSRAQPQHF. Here the CDR3 DNA reads TGTGCCAGTAGTATAGATCCCCCCAGCCGGGCCCAGCCCCAGCATTTT. The chain has TRBV19 and TRBJ1-5; D remains ambiguous. CDR1 and CDR2 from the germline V gene are LNHDA and SQIVND (reference sequence). This CDR3 is built from 16 residues. The V and J ends lost 0 bases and 7 bases respectively, with 16 bases between them.